This T cell receptor (beta chain) was captured in a study of tumor-infiltrating lymphocytes in primary liver carcinoma. Points from the study as a whole: Compared with tumor region pairs, tumor-adjacent and tumor-blood pairs overlapped less.

TCR beta cDNA came from approximately 540 ng total RNA, primed with a constant-region primer. Libraries of TCR beta came from three nested multiplex PCR rounds with slightly modified ARM-PCR. TCRdb recomputed calls from the multiplex PCR reads with MiXCR, one row per CDR3 protein. This table holds about 120,000 distinct CDR3 sequences, roughly 69% found once. This clonotype was detected a few times. Its antigen remains unknown. Each 20-30 mg portion of unsorted bulk tissue served as the source for co-extraction of RNA and DNA. Five separate regions were sampled from each tumor. Every tumor sample analyzed contained over 75% viable tumor cells. The material sequenced was liver tumor tissue from sampling region 1. The subset: tumor region T1, superior pole. The TCR comes from a woman aged 55 to 70 with primary liver carcinoma and hepatitis B virus infection.

The CDR3 spells CASSLAVLAGSFYNEQFF. DNA of the CDR3: TGTGCCAGCAGCTTGGCCGTACTAGCGGGAAGTTTCTACAATGAGCAGTTCTTC. The chain links TRBV5-6 to TRBJ2-1, with 10 bases that match TRBD2. This CDR3 contains 18 residues. The germline gives CDR1 SGHDT, CDR2 YYEEEE. Losses at the gene ends were 0 bases for V and 3 bases for J; bases not matched to a gene: 9.